Below, one TCR beta chain is given with its context. The antigen is undetermined. The data were taken from a study of cytomegalovirus exposure and HLA in healthy donors. Study information: Unique TCR beta sequences numbering 120 million or so came from 190 million or so T cells in an earlier analysis.

Trimming took off 6 bases at V and 0 bases at J, with 18 bases between the two ends. The CDR3 is made up of 17 amino acids. Germline CDR1 and CDR2: SGHAT and FQNNGV. PCR was performed using 60 Vbeta and 13 Jbeta primers. Original methodology: In a later analysis, some 10 million of tens of millions of unique beta chains occurred in at least two donors. Produced via immunoSEQ multiplex PCR; TCRdb's table is partial and in-frame only. Clone size and V and J calls were adopted from that table, with D and trimming inferred from the DNA. Of over 150,000 clones in the sample, roughly three quarters were seen once. Notes on the study in general: Analyses of presence and absence presupposed an approximately uniform sequencing depth across donors. In a later analysis, across HLA loci, associated TCR counts were highest for DRB1, lowest for HLA-C.

The sample taken for sequencing was PBMCs. This receptor was taken from a woman aged 45-65 years in good health and CMV-seropositive. V is TRBV11-2 and J is TRBJ1-3; D is unclear. CDR3 DNA sequence: TGTGCCAGCAGTCCCACTACCCGCCTATTCTCTGGAAACACCATATATTTT. It translates to CASSPTTRLFSGNTIYF. Together with reference TRBV11-2 and TRBJ1-3, the CDR3 gives the full variable domain: EAGVAQSPRYKIIEKRQSVAFWCNPISGHATLYWYQQILGQGPKLLIQFQNNGVVDDSQLPKDRFSAERLKGVDSTLKIQPAKLEDSAVYLCASSPTTRLFSGNTIYFGEGSWLTVV.